The present T cell receptor (beta chain) was sequenced within a study of T cell responses to AZD1222 COVID-19 vaccine. Using immunoSEQ multiplex PCR, the repertoire was profiled, and TCRdb retains in-frame clones only, with some absent. In the table there are 140,000 to 150,000 clones, roughly 93% of which are singletons. CDR3 size: 16 residues. The junction had 11 bases not matched to a gene; V was cut back by 5 bases and J by 3 bases. CDR1 SGHVS and CDR2 FQNEAQ come from the germline V gene. The source was peripheral blood, collected 28 days after the second AZD1222 dose. The chain links TRBV7-8 to TRBJ2-7, with TRBD2 matching over 9 bases. The TCR originated in an adult who received the AZD1222 COVID-19 vaccine. The CDR3 nucleotides are TGTGCCAGCAGCACCCGACTAGCGGTACCAGGCTACGAGCAGTACTTC. Its protein product is CASSTRLAVPGYEQYF.